This T cell receptor beta chain originates from a study of tumor and adjacent non-tumor tissue in lung cancer. Study observations and caveats: Shorter survival was associated with higher TCR diversity in tumors. Normal lung showed higher cumulative top 100 clone frequency than tumor.

This sample's RNA came from whole unsorted tissue. Three rounds of nested PCR, following a modified ARM-PCR protocol, produced the TCRbeta library. TCRdb recomputed calls from the multiplex PCR reads with MiXCR, one row per CDR3 protein. The data hold more than 70,000 distinct CDR3 sequences, with around two thirds observed a single time. This CDR3 comprises 16 residues. CDR1 is ENHRY and CDR2 is SYGVKD in the germline V gene. V was clipped by 0 bases and J by 4 bases; unmatched bases: 4. This clonotype showed up many times. What it binds is unknown. The receptor was derived from a man in his 70s with non-small cell lung cancer. The sequenced sample consisted of lung tumor tissue. The chain links TRBV10-3 to TRBJ2-7, with 12 bases fitting TRBD2. CDR3 residues: CAISESSSGRAYEQYF. CDR3 DNA: TGTGCCATCAGTGAGTCATCTAGCGGGAGGGCTTACGAGCAGTACTTC.